This T cell receptor beta chain derives from a study of identical twins. Germline V gene lookup returns CDR1 SQVTM and CDR2 ANQGSEA. The length of the CDR3 is 12 residues. V lost 4 bases, J lost 4 bases, and 8 bases lay in between. TCRdb re-derived calls from the 5' RACE reads in MiXCR, one entry per CDR3 protein. The data show approximately 260,000 distinct CDR3 sequences, roughly 8% seen once. The sample holds a few counts of this clonotype. This sample also appeared in a second study, on yellow fever vaccine responses in identical twins.

Sequenced input: CD8+ T cells sorted from blood. The chain links TRBV29-1 to TRBJ2-1; tentatively, D is TRBD1 (5 bases). The origin of this receptor is a woman aged 18-30 years in good health. CDR3 sequence: CSVVQGYNEQFF. The CDR3 DNA is TGCAGCGTTGTTCAGGGTTACAATGAGCAGTTCTTC.